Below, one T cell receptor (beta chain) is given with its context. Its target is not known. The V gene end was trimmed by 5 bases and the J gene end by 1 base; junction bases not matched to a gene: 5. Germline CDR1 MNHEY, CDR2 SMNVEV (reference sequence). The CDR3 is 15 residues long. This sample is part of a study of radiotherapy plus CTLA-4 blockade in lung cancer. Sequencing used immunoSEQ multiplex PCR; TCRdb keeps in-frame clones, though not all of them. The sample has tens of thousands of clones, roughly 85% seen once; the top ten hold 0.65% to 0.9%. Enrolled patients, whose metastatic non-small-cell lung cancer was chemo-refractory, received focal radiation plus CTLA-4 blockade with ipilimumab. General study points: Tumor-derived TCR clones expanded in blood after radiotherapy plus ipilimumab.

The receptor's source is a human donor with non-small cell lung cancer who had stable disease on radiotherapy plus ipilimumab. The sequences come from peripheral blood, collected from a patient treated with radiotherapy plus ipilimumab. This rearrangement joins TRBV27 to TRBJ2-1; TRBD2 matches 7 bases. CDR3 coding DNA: TGTGCCAGCAGTAAGGGCGGGAGTTCCTACAATGAGCAGTTCTTC. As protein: CASSKGGSSYNEQFF.